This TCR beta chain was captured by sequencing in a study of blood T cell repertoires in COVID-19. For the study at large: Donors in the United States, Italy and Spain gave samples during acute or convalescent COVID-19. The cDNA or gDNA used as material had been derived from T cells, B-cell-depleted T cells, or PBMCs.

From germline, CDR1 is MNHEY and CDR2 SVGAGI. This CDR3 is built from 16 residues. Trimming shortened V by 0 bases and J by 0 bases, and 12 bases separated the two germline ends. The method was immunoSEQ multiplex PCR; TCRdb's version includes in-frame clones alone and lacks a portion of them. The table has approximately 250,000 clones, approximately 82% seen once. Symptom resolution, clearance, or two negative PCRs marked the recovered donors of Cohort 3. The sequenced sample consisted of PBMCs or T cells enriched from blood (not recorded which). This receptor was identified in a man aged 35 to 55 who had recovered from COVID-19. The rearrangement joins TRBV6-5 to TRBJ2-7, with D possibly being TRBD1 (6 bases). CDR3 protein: CASSYSIQGPSYEQYF. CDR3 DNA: TGTGCCAGCAGTTACTCGATCCAGGGGCCCTCCTACGAGCAGTACTTC.